These T cell receptor beta chains were read from a single sample in a study of T cells in Graves' hyperthyroidism and ophthalmopathy. TCRdb recomputed calls from the multiplex PCR reads with MiXCR, one row per CDR3 protein. The sample has approximately 610,000 distinct CDR3 sequences; roughly 15% are singletons. The sample comprised blood. The receptor set was obtained from a woman aged 40 to 55 with Graves' ophthalmopathy. CDR3s include the opening cysteine and the closing phenylalanine or tryptophan. The D gene is left open where the match is weak. The size entry is marked missing in some rows and otherwise reads once, few, many or a size class.

v_gene: TRBV5-1; d_gene: NA; abundance: many; j_gene: TRBJ1-1; CDR3nt: TGCGCCAGCAGCTGGGACGGCCTAATGAACACTGAAGCTTTCTTT; CDR3aa: CASSWDGLMNTEAFF
v_gene: TRBV10-3; d_gene: TRBD2; abundance: NA; j_gene: TRBJ2-2; CDR3nt: TGTGCCATCAGTGAAACTAGCGGGAGTTTAAACACCGGGGAGCTGTTTTTT; CDR3aa: CAISETSGSLNTGELFF
v_gene: TRBV29-1; d_gene: NA; abundance: few; j_gene: TRBJ2-7; CDR3nt: TGCAGCGTTCAACAGGGAGGCGGGCGGCAGTACTTC; CDR3aa: CSVQQGGGRQYF
v_gene: TRBV28; d_gene: TRBD1; abundance: many; j_gene: TRBJ1-6; CDR3nt: TGTGCCAGCAGGACAGGGGATTATCATAATTCACCCCTCCACTTT; CDR3aa: CASRTGDYHNSPLHF
v_gene: TRBV27; d_gene: NA; abundance: many; j_gene: TRBJ2-4; CDR3nt: TGTGCCAGCAGAGGAACATTTGCCAAAAACATTCAGTACTTC; CDR3aa: CASRGTFAKNIQYF
v_gene: TRBV9; d_gene: TRBD1; abundance: NA; j_gene: TRBJ2-2; CDR3nt: TGTGCCAGCAGCGTAGCCAGGGGGCATAACACCGGGGAGCTGTTTTTT; CDR3aa: CASSVARGHNTGELFF
v_gene: TRBV6-1; d_gene: NA; abundance: many; j_gene: TRBJ2-7; CDR3nt: TGTGCCAGCAGGTCAAGGCCCCAGAGCTCCTACGAGCAGTACTTC; CDR3aa: CASRSRPQSSYEQYF
v_gene: TRBV7-2; d_gene: NA; abundance: many; j_gene: TRBJ1-2; CDR3nt: TGTGCCAGCAGCTTATTCGGGCGAGCCTATGGCTACACCTTC; CDR3aa: CASSLFGRAYGYTF
v_gene: TRBV6-5; d_gene: NA; abundance: many; j_gene: TRBJ1-1; CDR3nt: TGTGCCAGCAGTTCAACGGGGTTTAACACTGAAGCTTTCTTT; CDR3aa: CASSSTGFNTEAFF
v_gene: TRBV6-2/TRBV6-3; d_gene: NA; abundance: many; j_gene: TRBJ2-6; CDR3nt: TGTGCCAGCAGTAGATATGGTCTGGGATCTGGGGCCAACGTCCTGACTTTC; CDR3aa: CASSRYGLGSGANVLTF
v_gene: TRBV28; d_gene: TRBD1; abundance: NA; j_gene: TRBJ2-7; CDR3nt: TGTGCCAGCAGCTCCACAGGGGCTCCCTCCTACGAGCAGTACTTC; CDR3aa: CASSSTGAPSYEQYF
v_gene: TRBV28; d_gene: TRBD2; abundance: many; j_gene: TRBJ2-7; CDR3nt: TGTGCCAGCAGTTTATACGGACTAGCGGGCTCCTACGAGCAGTACTTC; CDR3aa: CASSLYGLAGSYEQYF
v_gene: TRBV12-3/TRBV12-4; d_gene: TRBD1; abundance: few; j_gene: TRBJ2-7; CDR3nt: TGTGCCAGCGGGGGACAGGGGGCCGGCGAGCAGTACTTC; CDR3aa: CASGGQGAGEQYF
v_gene: TRBV6-1; d_gene: NA; abundance: NA; j_gene: TRBJ1-2; CDR3nt: TGTGCCAGCAGTGAGAGAACAGGGACCTATGGCTACACCTTC; CDR3aa: CASSERTGTYGYTF
v_gene: TRBV14; d_gene: NA; abundance: few; j_gene: TRBJ2-7; CDR3nt: TGTGCCAGCAGCCAAGATCTGATTTCCTACGAGCAGTACTTC; CDR3aa: CASSQDLISYEQYF
v_gene: TRBV28; d_gene: TRBD2; abundance: many; j_gene: TRBJ2-7; CDR3nt: TGTGCCAGCAGTGCGGGGGGAGTGGAGCAGTACTTC; CDR3aa: CASSAGGVEQYF
v_gene: TRBV12-3/TRBV12-4; d_gene: NA; abundance: many; j_gene: TRBJ2-7; CDR3nt: TGTGCCAGCAGTCACATCCTCGGACGGGACAACTACGAGCAGTACTTC; CDR3aa: CASSHILGRDNYEQYF
v_gene: TRBV6-1; d_gene: NA; abundance: many; j_gene: TRBJ1-2; CDR3nt: TGTGCCAGCAGTGAAGTCGCGTCGACAGCTAACTATGGCTACACCTTC; CDR3aa: CASSEVASTANYGYTF
v_gene: TRBV7-2; d_gene: TRBD1; abundance: many; j_gene: TRBJ1-5; CDR3nt: TGTGCCAGCAGCTTAGCGGGGACAGCCTTTGGCAATCAGCCCCAGCATTTT; CDR3aa: CASSLAGTAFGNQPQHF
v_gene: TRBV12-3/TRBV12-4; d_gene: NA; abundance: NA; j_gene: TRBJ1-2; CDR3nt: TGTGCCAGCAGTTTCATCGAGGGCTACACCTTC; CDR3aa: CASSFIEGYTF
v_gene: TRBV11-2; d_gene: TRBD1; abundance: NA; j_gene: TRBJ1-2; CDR3nt: TGTGCCAGCAGCTTAGTAGGGACAGGGGTCTCGGGGGGCTACACCTTC; CDR3aa: CASSLVGTGVSGGYTF
v_gene: TRBV6-2/TRBV6-3; d_gene: TRBD1; abundance: NA; j_gene: TRBJ1-1; CDR3nt: TGTGCCAGCAGTTACTCGATTGGGACAGGGTCTCGGGGGAACACTGAAGCTTTCTTT; CDR3aa: CASSYSIGTGSRGNTEAFF
v_gene: TRBV20-1; d_gene: TRBD2; abundance: many; j_gene: TRBJ2-7; CDR3nt: TGCAGTGCTGGGACTAGCGGGAGTTACGAGCAGTACTTC; CDR3aa: CSAGTSGSYEQYF
v_gene: TRBV5-1; d_gene: NA; abundance: few; j_gene: TRBJ2-7; CDR3nt: TGCGCCAGCCATGACGGTGGCTACGAGCAGTACTTC; CDR3aa: CASHDGGYEQYF
v_gene: TRBV28; d_gene: NA; abundance: few; j_gene: TRBJ1-3; CDR3nt: TGTGCCACCAAGGGGTCCCGTGGGAACACCATATATTTT; CDR3aa: CATKGSRGNTIYF
v_gene: TRBV11-2; d_gene: NA; abundance: many; j_gene: TRBJ2-5; CDR3nt: TGTGCCAGCAGCAGTAAGTGGGAGACCCAGTACTTC; CDR3aa: CASSSKWETQYF
v_gene: TRBV19; d_gene: NA; abundance: NA; j_gene: TRBJ2-2; CDR3nt: TGTGCCAGTCGAATTACCGGGACAACTAACACCGGGGAGCTGTTTTTT; CDR3aa: CASRITGTTNTGELFF
v_gene: TRBV12-3/TRBV12-4; d_gene: NA; abundance: many; j_gene: TRBJ2-5; CDR3nt: TGTGCCAGCAGTCCCCTCGGGTCAAATCAAGAGACCCAGTACTTC; CDR3aa: CASSPLGSNQETQYF
v_gene: TRBV30; d_gene: NA; abundance: few; j_gene: TRBJ1-1; CDR3nt: TGTGCCTGGGCGGAAGTGTACACTGAAGCTTTCTTT; CDR3aa: CAWAEVYTEAFF
v_gene: TRBV7-3; d_gene: NA; abundance: NA; j_gene: TRBJ2-2; CDR3nt: TGTGCCAGCAGCTTAATGCAGACGAACACCGGGGAGCTGTTTTTT; CDR3aa: CASSLMQTNTGELFF
v_gene: TRBV18; d_gene: TRBD1; abundance: NA; j_gene: TRBJ1-2; CDR3nt: TGTGCCAGCTCACCCTTGGACAGGCCTGACTATGGCTACACCTTC; CDR3aa: CASSPLDRPDYGYTF
v_gene: TRBV11-2; d_gene: NA; abundance: few; j_gene: TRBJ2-3; CDR3nt: TGTGCCAGCAGCTCGAGATCAGATACGCAGTATTTT; CDR3aa: CASSSRSDTQYF
v_gene: TRBV20-1; d_gene: NA; abundance: NA; j_gene: TRBJ2-7; CDR3nt: TGCAGTGCTAGAGGACTCTTTATCTCCTACGAGCAGTACTTC; CDR3aa: CSARGLFISYEQYF
v_gene: TRBV11-3; d_gene: TRBD2; abundance: few; j_gene: TRBJ2-7; CDR3nt: TGTGCCAGCAGCTCGGGGCCGGGACTAGAGTGGGAGCAGTACTTC; CDR3aa: CASSSGPGLEWEQYF
v_gene: TRBV9; d_gene: TRBD2; abundance: many; j_gene: TRBJ2-7; CDR3nt: TGTGCCAGCCTGACTAGCGGGAGAGCCCCAATCTACGAGCAGTACTTC; CDR3aa: CASLTSGRAPIYEQYF
v_gene: TRBV12-3/TRBV12-4; d_gene: TRBD1; abundance: many; j_gene: TRBJ1-5; CDR3nt: TGTGCCAGCAGTCCTACAGGGGTTTATGAGCCCCAGCATTTT; CDR3aa: CASSPTGVYEPQHF
v_gene: TRBV18; d_gene: NA; abundance: few; j_gene: TRBJ1-1; CDR3nt: TGTGCCAGCTCCCAAGGCAAGTTTGTTAAGACTGAAGCTTTCTTT; CDR3aa: CASSQGKFVKTEAFF